This TCR beta chain was retrieved from a study of blood T cell repertoires in COVID-19. Clones were read by immunoSEQ multiplex PCR, and TCRdb kept only the in-frame ones, dropping some. There are just under 60,000 clones in the sample; around 88% occur only once, and around 5% lies in the top ten. CDR3 length equals 20 residues. This clone has just one count. Sequenced sample: peripheral blood. The source of this sequence is a man aged 55 to 69 with acute or convalescent COVID-19. This chain uses TRBV7-5 with TRBJ2-2; TRBD2, the table's D call, was not compared with the DNA. TRBV7-5 is annotated as a pseudogene. DNA for the CDR3: TGTGTCAGAAGCTACCGCCGCACATCCGGGACTTCGGTGAACACCGGGGAGCTGTTTTTT. Translation gives CVRSYRRTSGTSVNTGELFF.